This T cell receptor (beta chain) was recovered during a study of T cell changes during pregnancy in multiple sclerosis. The assay was immunoSEQ multiplex PCR, and TCRdb's table has in-frame clones only and misses some. The table records around 45,000 clones, approximately 91% of them present only once. Trimming removed 4 bases from V and 4 bases from J; junction bases left unmatched: 16. In germline, CDR1 is SGHKS, CDR2 YYEKEE (reference sequence). This CDR3 has 19 residues. The receptor's source is a female donor in good health, enrolled as a control in a pregnancy study. The sequencing used CD4+ T cells from peripheral blood mononuclear cells, collected in the second trimester of pregnancy. This chain uses TRBV5-5 with TRBJ2-2; 10 positions agree with TRBD2. CDR3 nucleotide sequence: TGTGCCAGCAGCCCGGGACCGGGACTAGCGAGAAGGGGCACCGGGGAGCTGTTTTTT. It encodes CASSPGPGLARRGTGELFF.